This TCR beta chain was sequenced for a study of cytomegalovirus exposure and HLA in healthy donors. Concerning this clone: The antigen remains undetermined.

Study findings and constraints: Altogether, 150 to 200 TCR beta chains were recorded as cytomegalovirus-associated. Specific recognition of CMV antigens was confirmed in vitro for three chains (all CMV-associated). Subsequent analysis of the roughly 120 validation repertoires found a tendency for first-cohort TCR clusters to co-occur.

The assay was immunoSEQ multiplex PCR, and TCRdb's table has in-frame clones only and misses some. The table lists some 72,000 clones, 90% to 97% of them singletons. The receptor was derived from a man younger than 30 in good health and CMV-seropositive. Material: PBMCs.

Written as DNA, the CDR3 is TGTGCCAGCAGCTATAGGGGGCTTAGCTCTGGAAACACCATATATTTT. As protein: CASSYRGLSSGNTIYF. V usage is TRBV7-9 and J usage is TRBJ1-3; 7 bases agree with TRBD1. From germline, CDR1 is SEHNR and CDR2 FQNEAQ (reference sequence). This CDR3 is built from 16 residues. V was clipped by 4 bases and J by 0 bases; unmatched bases: 6.